These 30 T cell receptor beta chains were all obtained from the same sample, sequenced in a study of the immune and genomic landscape of osteosarcoma. Sequencing used immunoSEQ multiplex PCR; TCRdb keeps in-frame clones, though not all of them. Altogether more than 4,000 clones are present, just over 75% being singletons, with the ten largest covering 6.2%. Poor-prognosis osteosarcoma patients supplied post-treatment primary, local recurrence and metastasis tumor specimens. Sequences were obtained from osteosarcoma tumor tissue from the lung. These receptors originate from a human donor with osteosarcoma.

This rearrangement joins TRBV5-1 to TRBJ2-2; 7 bases map to TRBD2. Germline loops: CDR1 SGHRS, CDR2 YFSETQ. V gave up 1 base and J gave up 0 bases; unmatched junction bases: 9. This CDR3 has 18 residues. CDR3 sequence (DNA): TGCGCCAGCAGCTTGAACCCTCGGACTAGAACGAACACCGGGGAGCTGTTTTTT. Protein: CASSLNPRTRTNTGELFF. The full variable domain, its missing parts supplied by reference TRBV5-1 and TRBJ2-2, is KAGVTQTPRYLIKTRGQQVTLSCSPISGHRSVSWYQQTPGQGLQFLFEYFSETQRNKGNFPGRFSGRQFSNSRSEMNVSTLELGDSALYLCASSLNPRTRTNTGELFFGEGSRLTVL.

The V and J genes are TRBV7-3 and TRBJ2-1, with TRBD2 matching over 13 bases. The CDR3 is made up of 16 amino acids. Germline CDR1 is SGHTA and CDR2 is FQGTGA. V lost 6 bases to trimming and J lost 0 bases; unmatched junction nucleotides: 2. CDR3 residues: CASRGLAGSSYNEQFF. DNA of the CDR3: TGTGCCAGCAGGGGACTAGCGGGGAGCTCCTACAATGAGCAGTTCTTC.

V and J are TRBV25-1 and TRBJ2-2; unclear D gene. Trimming stripped 0 bases from V and 7 bases from J, with 12 bases between. The germline V gene has CDR1 MGHDK and CDR2 SYGVNS. The CDR3 extends over 15 amino acids. CDR3 in amino acids: CASSEYSGPGGELFF. The DNA of the CDR3 is TGTGCCAGCAGTGAATATTCCGGTCCGGGCGGGGAGCTGTTTTTT.

This clone has a single count. This chain connects TRBV2 to TRBJ2-1, with 7 nucleotides matching TRBD2. The junction had 8 bases not matched to a gene; V was cut back by 6 bases and J by 6 bases. The CDR3 totals 14 residues. Germline assignment: CDR1 SNHLY and CDR2 FYNNEI. CDR3 region: CASSEGLSVNEQFF. Written as DNA, the CDR3 is TGTGCCAGCAGCGAGGGACTATCTGTCAATGAGCAGTTCTTC.

The chain couples TRBV7-2 to TRBJ2-7; the D is unclear. The CDR3 is made up of 12 amino acids. Germline CDR1 reads SGHTA; CDR2 reads FQGNSA. The germline V and J ends were trimmed by 5 bases and 2 bases, with 7 bases remaining between them. The CDR3 reads CASSPNTYEQYF. The DNA for the CDR3 is TGTGCCAGCAGCCCTAATACCTACGAGCAGTACTTC.

The chain links TRBV6-1 to TRBJ1-1, with D hard to call. The CDR3 has 12 amino acids. V shed 4 bases and J shed 8 bases, with 11 bases lying between them. The V gene's germline CDR1 is MNHNS and CDR2 SASEGT. The CDR3 nucleotides are TGTGCCAGCAGTGTGTGGGTTGCGGAAGCTTTCTTT. Translated: CASSVWVAEAFF.

This clone has a handful of counts. The V gene is TRBV18, the J gene TRBJ2-7; perhaps TRBD1 as D (6 bases). Germline V gene lookup returns CDR1 KGHSH and CDR2 LQKENI. V was cut by 3 bases and J by 4 bases, with 10 bases left in between. The CDR3 totals 13 residues. In DNA, the CDR3 is TGTGCCAGCTCACCCAGACAGGATTACGAGCAGTACTTC. Translating gives CASSPRQDYEQYF.

This clone came up a few times. J is TRBJ1-6 and V is TRBV4-2, with D possibly matching TRBD1 (5 bases). Germline V gene sequence: CDR1 LGHNA, CDR2 YNFKEQ. Trimming stripped 0 bases from V and 8 bases from J, with 14 bases between. This CDR3 comprises 16 residues. Written as DNA, the CDR3 is TGTGCCAGCAGCCAAGATCGGGCCAGGGCGGATTCACCCCTCCACTTT. Amino acid sequence: CASSQDRARADSPLHF.

This clone was counted a few times. The chain uses TRBV18 and TRBJ1-3; TRBD1 aligns across 7 bases. Trimming at V came to 0 bases and at J to 0 bases, leaving 2 bases not matched to a gene. The germline CDR1 and CDR2 sequences are KGHSH and LQKENI. The CDR3 runs to 16 residues. The CDR3 protein is CASSPPWDSSGNTIYF. The DNA of the CDR3 is TGTGCCAGCTCACCACCGTGGGACAGCTCTGGAAACACCATATATTTT.

This clone has only a few counts. V is TRBV4-2 and J is TRBJ1-3; TRBD1 matches at 7 bases. V was clipped by 1 base and J by 1 base; unmatched bases: 7. The CDR3 length is 17 residues. Germline V gene data show CDR1 as LGHNA and CDR2 as YNFKEQ. The CDR3, as DNA: TGTGCCAGCAGCCAAGCGACGCTGACAGGGTCTGGAAACACCATATATTTT. Its protein is CASSQATLTGSGNTIYF.

This chain links TRBV7-8 with TRBJ1-5, with D possibly TRBD1 on 6 matching bases. V was cut by 5 bases and J by 6 bases, with 11 bases left in between. The CDR3 contains 13 residues. Germline lookup yields CDR1 SGHVS and CDR2 FQNEAQ. CDR3 in amino acids: CASSIQGGQPQHF. As DNA, the CDR3 is TGTGCCAGCAGCATACAGGGAGGTCAGCCCCAGCATTTT.

J is TRBJ2-7 and V is TRBV5-5; D is perhaps TRBD2 (5 bases). Trimming took off 3 bases at V and 2 bases at J, with 12 bases between the two ends. The CDR3 loop spans 14 amino acids. From germline, CDR1 is SGHKS and CDR2 YYEKEE (reference sequence). CDR3 sequence: CASSWEPGTYEQYF. The CDR3 coding sequence is TGTGCCAGCAGCTGGGAACCGGGGACCTACGAGCAGTACTTC. The full variable domain, completed using reference TRBV5-5 and TRBJ2-7, is DAGVTQSPTHLIKTRGQQVTLRCSPISGHKSVSWYQQVLGQGPQFIFQYYEKEERGRGNFPDRFSARQFPNYSSELNVNALLLGDSALYLCASSWEPGTYEQYFGPGTRLTVT.

The rearrangement links TRBV18 to TRBJ2-4; 7 bases are shared with TRBD1. The V segment lost 4 bases and the J segment 5 bases; nucleotides outside the gene matches: 8. The germline CDR1 and CDR2 sequences are KGHSH and LQKENI. The CDR3 sequence is 15 residues long. CDR3 amino acids: CASSRIWDRENIQYF. CDR3 coding DNA: TGTGCCAGCTCACGAATTTGGGACAGAGAAAACATTCAGTACTTC.

The chain uses TRBV25-1 and TRBJ2-3; D not resolved. The CDR3 contains 13 residues. Germline CDR1 MGHDK, CDR2 SYGVNS. Between the trimmed V and J ends, which lost 3 bases and 2 bases, there was a span of 6 bases. CDR3 sequence (DNA): TGTGCCAGCAGTGACCCTTACACAGATACGCAGTATTTT. Its protein is CASSDPYTDTQYF.

J is TRBJ1-5 and V is TRBV7-3; 9 positions agree with TRBD1. CDR1 and CDR2 from the germline V gene are SGHTA and FQGTGA. Trimming at V came to 6 bases and at J to 0 bases, leaving 3 bases not matched to a gene. The CDR3 has 15 residues. The CDR3 loop is CASRRDRASNQPQHF. In DNA form, the CDR3 reads TGTGCCAGCAGGAGGGACAGGGCTAGCAATCAGCCCCAGCATTTT.

The genes are TRBV19 and TRBJ1-2, with 7 bases that match TRBD1. Trimming took 2 bases from V and 4 from J; bases not matched to a gene: 7. The CDR3 contains 15 residues. Germline CDR1 reads LNHDA; CDR2 reads SQIVND (reference sequence). As DNA, the CDR3 is TGTGCCAGTAGTATAAGTGCGACAGGGCCCTATGGCTACACCTTC. Its translation is CASSISATGPYGYTF.

The chain combines TRBV18 with TRBJ2-7; 11 bases fit TRBD1. The trim removed 0 bases at V and 4 bases at J, leaving 2 bases unmatched. The CDR3 totals 15 residues. Looked up from germline, CDR1 is KGHSH and CDR2 is LQKENI. CDR3 bases: TGTGCCAGCTCACCACCCGGGACAGGGGGGTACGAGCAGTACTTC. Residues: CASSPPGTGGYEQYF.

This clone appeared a single time. CDR3 loop: CASSIATGPNYGYTF. CDR3 in DNA: TGTGCCAGTAGTATAGCCACAGGCCCTAACTATGGCTACACCTTC. The chain joins TRBV19 to TRBJ1-2; TRBD1 is a possible D gene (5 bases). The CDR3 runs 15 residues. The germline gives CDR1 LNHDA, CDR2 SQIVND (reference sequence). V was cut by 1 base and J by 0 bases, with 9 bases left in between.

This rearrangement joins TRBV18 to TRBJ2-5; D not resolved. CDR3 length equals 13 residues. V gave up 3 bases and J gave up 5 bases, with 10 bases separating them. Germline CDR1 is KGHSH and CDR2 is LQKENI. CDR3 in DNA: TGTGCCAGCTCACCTCACACCAGGGAGACCCAGTACTTC. Protein sequence: CASSPHTRETQYF. The variable domain in full, completed from reference TRBV18 and TRBJ2-5, reads NAGVMQNPRHLVRRRGQEARLRCSPMKGHSHVYWYRQLPEEGLKFMVYLQKENIIDESGMPKERFSAEFPKEGPSILRIQQVVRGDSAAYFCASSPHTRETQYFGPGTRLLVL.

This chain links TRBV29-1 with TRBJ2-5; no clear D. V dropped 2 bases and J dropped 5 bases, with 3 bases sitting between them. CDR1 and CDR2 (germline): SQVTM, ANQGSEA. This CDR3 spans 10 amino acids. DNA of the CDR3: TGCAGCGTTGAATTGGAGACCCAGTACTTC. It yields the protein CSVELETQYF.

J is TRBJ2-1 and V is TRBV15; 14 nucleotides agree with TRBD2. V shed 5 bases, J shed 7 bases, and the junction held 7 bases outside the gene matches. The CDR3 consists of 16 residues. Germline CDR1 and CDR2: LNHNV and YYDKDF (reference sequence). The CDR3 sequence: CATSAGLAGGWNEQFF. The CDR3 DNA reads TGTGCCACCAGCGCTGGACTAGCGGGAGGATGGAATGAGCAGTTCTTC. Filled out from reference TRBV15 and TRBJ2-1, the complete variable domain reads DAMVIQNPRYQVTQFGKPVTLSCSQTLNHNVMYWYQQKSSQAPKLLFHYYDKDFNNEADTPDNFQSRRPNTSFCFLDIRSPGLGDTAMYLCATSAGLAGGWNEQFFGPGTRLTVL.

This clone was observed a few times. The rearrangement links TRBV27 to TRBJ1-2; D is perhaps TRBD1 (5 bases). CDR1 MNHEY and CDR2 SMNVEV come from the germline V gene (reference sequence). This CDR3 is built from 13 residues. Trimming shortened V by 2 bases and J by 2 bases, and 6 bases separated the two germline ends. CDR3 region: CASSLDRNYGYTF. DNA for the CDR3: TGTGCCAGCAGTTTAGACAGAAACTATGGCTACACCTTC.

The V and J genes are TRBV4-1 and TRBJ2-7; the D gene is possibly TRBD2 (5 bases). The CDR3 length is 16 residues. The germline CDR1 and CDR2 sequences are MGHRA and YSYEKL. The V and J ends lost 4 bases and 0 bases respectively, with 16 bases between them. The CDR3 DNA reads TGCGCCAGCAGCCCTGAGGGTCCCTCTAGCTCCTACGAGCAGTACTTC. Translating gives CASSPEGPSSSYEQYF.

The chain employs TRBV30 and TRBJ2-3, with D unclear. Germline V lookup: CDR1 GTSNPN, CDR2 SVGIG (reference sequence). Trimming shortened V by 1 base and J by 6 bases, and 8 bases separated the two germline ends. The CDR3 runs 12 residues. Here the CDR3 DNA reads TGTGCCTGGAGTGCCCTCCAGGATACGCAGTATTTT. This gives the protein CAWSALQDTQYF.

The chain joins TRBV29-1 to TRBJ2-7, with TRBD1 matching 7 bases. The CDR3 has 13 residues. CDR1 and CDR2 from the germline V gene are SQVTM and ANQGSEA. J was trimmed by 1 base and V by 5 bases; bases with no gene match: 5. CDR3 in amino acids: CSVTGATSYEQYF. The CDR3 DNA reads as TGCAGCGTTACAGGGGCGACGTCCTACGAGCAGTACTTC.

The chain uses TRBV30 and TRBJ2-5; no definite D call. The CDR3 has 14 amino acids. From germline, CDR1 is GTSNPN and CDR2 SVGIG (reference sequence). Trimming removed 4 bases at V and 5 bases at J, with 17 bases between. CDR3 coding DNA: TGTGCCTGGACGCGCCCGTACGACGGGGAGACCCAGTACTTC. This encodes CAWTRPYDGETQYF.

The chain links TRBV19 to TRBJ2-5; D ambiguous. Per germline, CDR1 LNHDA and CDR2 SQIVND (reference sequence). This CDR3 is 13 amino acids long. V lost 6 bases to trimming and J lost 5 bases, with 13 bases between them. The CDR3 nucleotides read TGTGCCAGTAGCAATTGGTTAGGGGAGACCCAGTACTTC. Protein sequence: CASSNWLGETQYF.

The chain couples TRBV12-5 to TRBJ2-1; 11 nucleotides match TRBD2. Germline CDR1 is LGHNT and CDR2 is FRNRAP. Trimming removed 6 bases from V and 10 bases from J; junction bases left unmatched: 8. The CDR3 spans 14 residues. The CDR3 DNA sequence: TGTGCTAGTGGATCCGGGACTAGCGGTTCCGAGCAGTTCTTC. Its translation is CASGSGTSGSEQFF. Drawing the rest from reference TRBV12-5 and TRBJ2-1, the complete variable domain is DARVTQTPRHKVTEMGQEVTMRCQPILGHNTVFWYRQTMMQGLELLAYFRNRAPLDDSGMPKDRFSAEMPDATLATLKIQPSEPRDSAVYFCASGSGTSGSEQFFGPGTRLTVL.

In this sample, this clone turned up a few times. V gene TRBV7-8 combines with J gene TRBJ1-5; TRBD1 agrees at 7 bases. V was clipped by 5 bases and J by 5 bases; unmatched bases: 9. This CDR3 has 15 amino acids. Looked up from germline, CDR1 is SGHVS and CDR2 is FQNEAQ. The CDR3 bases are TGTGCCAGCAGCGAACGACAGGGACCCTATCAGCCCCAGCATTTT. Its protein is CASSERQGPYQPQHF. Filled out from reference TRBV7-8 and TRBJ1-5, the complete variable domain reads GAGVSQSPRYKVAKRGQDVALRCDPISGHVSLFWYQQALGQGPEFLTYFQNEAQLDKSGLPSDRFFAERPEGSVSTLKIQRTQQEDSAVYLCASSERQGPYQPQHFGDGTRLSIL.

The chain joins TRBV5-6 to TRBJ1-5; no reliable D call. The germline CDR1 and CDR2 sequences are SGHDT and YYEEEE. This CDR3 comprises 14 residues. The ends were cut back, 4 bases at V and 7 bases at J, with 15 bases in the middle. The CDR3 DNA sequence: TGTGCCAGCAGCACAATACGCGTCGGGCAGCCCCAGCATTTT. The encoded protein is CASSTIRVGQPQHF.